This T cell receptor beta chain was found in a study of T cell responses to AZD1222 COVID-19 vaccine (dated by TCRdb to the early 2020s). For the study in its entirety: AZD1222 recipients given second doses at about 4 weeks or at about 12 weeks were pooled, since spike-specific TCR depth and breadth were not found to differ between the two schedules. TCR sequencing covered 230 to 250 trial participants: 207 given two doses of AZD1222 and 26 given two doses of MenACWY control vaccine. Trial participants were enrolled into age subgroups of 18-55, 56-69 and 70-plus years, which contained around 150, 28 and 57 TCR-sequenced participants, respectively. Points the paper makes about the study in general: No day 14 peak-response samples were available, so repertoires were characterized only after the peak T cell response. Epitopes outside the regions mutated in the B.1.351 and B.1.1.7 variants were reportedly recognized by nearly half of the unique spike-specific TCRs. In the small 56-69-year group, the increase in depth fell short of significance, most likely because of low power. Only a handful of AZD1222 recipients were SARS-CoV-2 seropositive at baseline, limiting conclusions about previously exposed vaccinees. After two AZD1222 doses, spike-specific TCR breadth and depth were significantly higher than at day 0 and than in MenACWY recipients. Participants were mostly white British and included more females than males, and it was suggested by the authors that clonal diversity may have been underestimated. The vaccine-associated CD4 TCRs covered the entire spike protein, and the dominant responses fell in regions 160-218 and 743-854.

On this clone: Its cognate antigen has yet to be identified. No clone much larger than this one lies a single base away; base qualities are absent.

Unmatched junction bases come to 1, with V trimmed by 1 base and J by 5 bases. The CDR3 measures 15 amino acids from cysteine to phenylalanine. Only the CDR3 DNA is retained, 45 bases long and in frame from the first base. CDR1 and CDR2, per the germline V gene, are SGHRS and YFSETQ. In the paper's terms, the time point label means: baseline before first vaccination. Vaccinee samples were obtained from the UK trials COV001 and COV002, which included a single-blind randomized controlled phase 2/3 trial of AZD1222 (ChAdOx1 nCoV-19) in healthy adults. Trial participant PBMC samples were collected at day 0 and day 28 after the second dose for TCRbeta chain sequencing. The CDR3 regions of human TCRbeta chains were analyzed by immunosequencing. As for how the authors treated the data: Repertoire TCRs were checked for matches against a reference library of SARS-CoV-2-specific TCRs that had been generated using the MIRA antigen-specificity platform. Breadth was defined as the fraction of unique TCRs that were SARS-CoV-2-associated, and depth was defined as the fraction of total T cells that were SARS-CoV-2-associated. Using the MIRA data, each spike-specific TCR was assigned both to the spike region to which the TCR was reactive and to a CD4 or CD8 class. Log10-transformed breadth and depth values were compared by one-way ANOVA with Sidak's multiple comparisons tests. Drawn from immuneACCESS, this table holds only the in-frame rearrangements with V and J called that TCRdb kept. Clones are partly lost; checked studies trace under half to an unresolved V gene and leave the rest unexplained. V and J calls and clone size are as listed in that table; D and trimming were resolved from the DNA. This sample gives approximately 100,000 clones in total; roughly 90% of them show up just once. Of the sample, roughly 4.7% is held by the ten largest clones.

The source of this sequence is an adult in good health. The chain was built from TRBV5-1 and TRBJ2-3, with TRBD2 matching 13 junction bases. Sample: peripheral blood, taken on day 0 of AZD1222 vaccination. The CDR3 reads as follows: CASSLTSGGVDTQYF. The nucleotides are TGCGCCAGCAGCTTGACTAGCGGGGGGGTAGATACGCAGTATTTT.